This T cell receptor (beta chain) is from a study of blood T cell repertoires in COVID-19. Authors' analysis steps: Amplification of reference gene primers provided the estimated nucleated cell counts. Sequencing used immunoSEQ multiplex PCR; TCRdb keeps in-frame clones, though not all of them. That table supplies the V and J calls and clone size; D and trimming were determined from the DNA. The sample has 200,000 to 250,000 clones; about 90% are singletons. Trimming took 3 bases from V and 1 from J; bases not matched to a gene: 6. The CDR3 runs to 16 residues. Per the germline V gene, CDR1 is SGHTA and CDR2 is FQGNSA.

V and J are TRBV7-2 and TRBJ2-5; TRBD2 matches 9 bases. The sequence was obtained from a woman between 25 and 40 years old who had been exposed to COVID-19. The sample taken for sequencing was PBMCs or T cells enriched from blood (not recorded which). The CDR3 loop reads CASSFYGGRAQETQYF. CDR3 coding DNA: TGTGCCAGCAGCTTCTATGGCGGGAGGGCCCAAGAGACCCAGTACTTC.